Below, 8 T cell receptor beta chains from the same sample are listed, as sequenced in a study of early T cells in non-severe SARS-CoV-2 infection. Each CDR3 protein is one row after TCRdb ran MiXCR on the 5' RACE reads. The table includes tens of thousands of distinct CDR3 sequences, 10% to 15% detected once. Sequencing input: whole blood. The receptors were gathered from an adult who was a healthcare worker with PCR-confirmed SARS-CoV-2 infection or an uninfected control (not recorded which).

This clonotype was counted at least ten times. V is TRBV6-6 and J is TRBJ1-2; D uncertain. Trimming removed 5 bases at V and 0 bases at J, with 13 bases between. This CDR3 has 15 residues. Per germline, CDR1 MNHNY and CDR2 SVGAGI (reference sequence). The CDR3 loop reads CASSGEGRSNYGYTF. CDR3 sequence (DNA): TGTGCCAGCAGTGGCGAGGGCCGATCTAACTATGGCTACACCTTC.

This chain uses TRBV29-1 with TRBJ2-5; 10 positions agree with TRBD1. This CDR3 is built from 18 residues. Losses at the gene ends were 7 bases for V and 0 bases for J; bases not matched to a gene: 17. Looked up from germline, CDR1 is SQVTM and CDR2 is ANQGSEA. The CDR3 protein is CSAPLPGQGLKYQETQYF. CDR3 bases: TGCAGCGCGCCCCTTCCGGGACAGGGGCTCAAGTACCAAGAGACCCAGTACTTC.

The chain employs TRBV6-1 and TRBJ1-2; D unresolved. Trimming cost V 2 bases and J 5 bases, with 3 bases left between them. This CDR3 spans 11 amino acids. CDR1 and CDR2 from the germline V gene are MNHNS and SASEGT. The CDR3 here is CASSETYGYTF. The DNA for the CDR3 is TGTGCCAGCAGTGAAACTTATGGCTACACCTTC.

The gene calls are TRBV20-1 and TRBJ2-2, with a tentative D call TRBD2 (5 bases). CDR1 and CDR2 from the germline V gene are DFQATT and SNEGSKA (reference sequence). V was clipped by 1 base and J by 9 bases, with 15 bases between them. The CDR3 is made up of 14 amino acids. The CDR3 here is CSARAPGVARELFF. Written as DNA, the CDR3 is TGCAGTGCTAGAGCCCCCGGGGTAGCGCGGGAGCTGTTTTTT.

V is TRBV11-2 and J is TRBJ1-3; D possibly corresponds to TRBD1 (5 bases). Trimming took 5 bases from V and 0 from J, leaving 14 bases between them. Looked up from germline, CDR1 is SGHAT and CDR2 is FQNNGV. The CDR3 length is 16 residues. The CDR3 spells CASSPLSGGSGNTIYF. The DNA of the CDR3 is TGTGCCAGCAGCCCCCTTTCGGGGGGCTCTGGAAACACCATATATTTT.

This clonotype was seen at least ten times. CDR3 sequence reads: CASSPRLAGVQNIQYF. DNA for the CDR3: TGTGCCAGCTCACCAAGGCTAGCGGGGGTTCAAAACATTCAGTACTTC. The chain uses TRBV18 and TRBJ2-4, with 10 bases identical to TRBD2. Germline V CDR1 and CDR2: KGHSH, LQKENI. CDR3 length: 16 residues. J lost 5 bases, V lost 2 bases, and 6 bases had no gene match.

This clonotype occurred a few times. V gene TRBV20-1 combines with J gene TRBJ2-3; 10 nucleotides agree with TRBD2. The CDR3 length is 15 residues. V was clipped by 4 bases and J by 5 bases; unmatched bases: 9. Germline lookup yields CDR1 DFQATT and CDR2 SNEGSKA (reference sequence). The CDR3 loop reads CSATRSGGVGDTQYF. The DNA for the CDR3 is TGCAGTGCTACGCGGAGCGGGGGGGTAGGAGATACGCAGTATTTT.

This clonotype appeared a few times. The chain is built from TRBV20-1 and TRBJ2-1; possibly TRBD1 for D (6 bases). In germline, CDR1 is DFQATT, CDR2 SNEGSKA (reference sequence). Trimming shortened V by 6 bases and J by 2 bases, and 17 bases separated the two germline ends. CDR3 length: 15 amino acids. The CDR3 bases are TGCAGTGCCAAAAGGGTCAGGACAGCCTACAATGAGCAGTTCTTC. Amino acid sequence: CSAKRVRTAYNEQFF.